Listed below are T cell receptor beta chains from one sample, sequenced in a study of T-cell reconstitution after alpha-beta-depleted transplantation in children. Using its own MiXCR run on the PCR reads, TCRdb lists one record per CDR3 protein. Of around 8,800 distinct CDR3 sequences listed, roughly a sixth are singletons. This material consisted of PBMCs, mostly from graft donor cells, taken 60 days after TCRalphabeta/CD19-depleted stem cell transplant. These receptors came from a girl under two years old who had a stem cell transplant for combined immunodeficiency, so the T cells may come from the graft donor. CDR3s include the opening cysteine and the closing phenylalanine or tryptophan. The D gene is left open where the match is weak. The size entry is marked missing in some rows and otherwise reads once, few, many or a size class.

TRBJ2-3	few	TRBD1	TRBV24-1	CATSDPPGGPRDTQYF
TRBJ2-3	.	TRBD2	TRBV6-5	CASSPGLAGITDTQYF
TRBJ2-7	many	TRBD2	TRBV7-2	CASSPRDYYEQYF
TRBJ2-5	once	TRBD1	TRBV20-1	CSARSGTGALQETQYF
TRBJ1-2	few	.	TRBV25-1	CASREGFKRQANNYGYTF
TRBJ2-3	many	TRBD2	TRBV20-1	CSAILAGVLGTDTQYF
TRBJ1-2	few	.	TRBV5-4	CASSLDNYGYTF
TRBJ1-2	many	.	TRBV20-1	CSATTAPDAGGYTF
TRBJ2-7	few	.	TRBV3-2	CASSQIDSF
TRBJ1-1	.	.	TRBV21-1	CASSNAGGGSEDTEAFF
TRBJ1-2	.	TRBD1	TRBV27	CASSPGTGDGYTF
TRBJ2-7	many	TRBD1	TRBV20-1	CSASPGQNYEQYF
TRBJ2-6	many	.	TRBV10-3	CAISAGPLSGANVLTF
TRBJ1-1	few	.	TRBV7-2	CASSLVGPLRTEAFF
TRBJ2-5	many	TRBD2	TRBV20-1	CSAIGGGETQYF
TRBJ2-2	.	TRBD1	TRBV7-2	CASLLGTGSTGELFF
TRBJ2-1	many	TRBD2	TRBV25-1	CASSEFSGRAGNEQFF
TRBJ1-1	many	.	TRBV29-1	CSVGGVRGSDTEAFF
TRBJ1-1	.	.	TRBV4-2	CASSLKGGTEAFF
TRBJ2-1	.	TRBD1	TRBV4-1	CASSRGQGVANEQFF
TRBJ2-3	few	TRBD2	TRBV9	CASSVVSGGASDTQYF
TRBJ1-5	many	.	TRBV12-3/TRBV12-4	CASSLSSDQPQHF
TRBJ2-1	once	.	TRBV4-1	CASSQVGGNEQFF
TRBJ2-7	many	TRBD1	TRBV4-3	CASSQDWDSYEQYF
TRBJ2-1	many	.	TRBV20-1	CSAKVGIAAGISYNEQFF
TRBJ2-5	.	TRBD1	TRBV6-2/TRBV6-3	CASKRRTGEETQYF
TRBJ2-2	.	.	TRBV9	CASSPGTGELFF
TRBJ2-3	medium-sized	.	TRBV29-1	CSVEVPAVSTDTQYF
TRBJ2-7	many	.	TRBV20-1	CSANLQGYEQYF
TRBJ2-3	.	TRBD2	TRBV5-1	CASSPNGLAGGPMDTQYF
TRBJ2-7	many	.	TRBV10-3	CAITGVLSRLQYF
TRBJ2-7	.	.	TRBV7-2	CASSSFFYEQYF
TRBJ2-7	.	.	TRBV10-2	CASSGGASEQYF
TRBJ1-1	.	.	TRBV4-3	CASSQDLGPKAFF
TRBJ1-2	few	.	TRBV5-1	CASSLLAGSNYGYTF
TRBJ1-5	.	.	TRBV5-1	CASRKEEGREPQHF
TRBJ2-7	.	.	TRBV30	CAWSTGVHYEQYF
TRBJ2-5	.	.	TRBV12-5	CASGVGAGQETQYF
TRBJ2-1	many	TRBD2	TRBV20-1	CSARVPGLVANEQFF
TRBJ2-2	many	.	TRBV20-1	CSAPPSGTGELFF
TRBJ2-1	few	TRBD2	TRBV9	CASSVDPGLDLWEQFF
TRBJ2-3	.	TRBD2	TRBV6-2/TRBV6-3	CASSLQRGDGTDTQYF
TRBJ2-1	many	.	TRBV20-1	CSARRWDEQFF
TRBJ2-3	few	.	TRBV20-1	CSAIGWALVGVLGTDTQYF
TRBJ2-2	.	.	TRBV6-1	CASSRGGGELFF
TRBJ2-5	few	.	TRBV20-1	CSAANQETQYF
TRBJ2-2	many	TRBD2	TRBV10-3	CATAFGWTSGNTGELFF
TRBJ2-3	few	.	TRBV20-1	CNHFRCQVQYF
TRBJ1-1	many	TRBD1	TRBV4-3	CASSFTGGLTEAFF
TRBJ2-2	hyperexpanded	TRBD2	TRBV29-1	CSVVWASGDTGELFF
TRBJ2-3	many	.	TRBV29-1	CSVVMRDHRTDTQYF
TRBJ2-1	many	.	TRBV4-3	CASSPGRVREQFF
TRBJ2-3	.	TRBD2	TRBV18	CASSPRTSGSTDTQYF
TRBJ2-5	few	.	TRBV20-1	CSGHSNGETQYF
TRBJ2-7	.	.	TRBV10-3	CAISERGNYNEQYF
TRBJ2-1	.	.	TRBV9	CASSVLALGFAEQFF
TRBJ2-1	many	.	TRBV25-1	CASSEYGARYNEQFF
TRBJ1-1	many	.	TRBV29-1	CSARGVNTEAFF
TRBJ1-4	many	.	TRBV20-1	CSARASRDEKLFF
TRBJ1-4	many	TRBD1	TRBV6-1	CATLRTGENEKLFF